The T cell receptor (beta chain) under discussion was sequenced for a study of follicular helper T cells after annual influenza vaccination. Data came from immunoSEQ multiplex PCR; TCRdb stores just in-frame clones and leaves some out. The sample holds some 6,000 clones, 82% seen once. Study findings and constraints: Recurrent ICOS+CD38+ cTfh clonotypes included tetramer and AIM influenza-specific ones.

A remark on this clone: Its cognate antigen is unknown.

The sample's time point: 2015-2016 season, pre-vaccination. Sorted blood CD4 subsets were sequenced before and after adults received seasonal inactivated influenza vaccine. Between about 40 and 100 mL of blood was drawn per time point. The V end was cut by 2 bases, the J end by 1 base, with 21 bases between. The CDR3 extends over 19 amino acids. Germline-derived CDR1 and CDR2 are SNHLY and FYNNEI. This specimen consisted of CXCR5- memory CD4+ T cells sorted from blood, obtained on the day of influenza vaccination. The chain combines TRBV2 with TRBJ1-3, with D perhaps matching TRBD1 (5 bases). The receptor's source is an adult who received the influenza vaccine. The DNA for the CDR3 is TGTGCCAGCAGTGAAATCGGGGGTCTGGGCGTCTCGTCTGGAAACACCATATATTTT. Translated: CASSEIGGLGVSSGNTIYF.